These 18 T cell receptor beta chains were all obtained from the same sample, sequenced in a study of blood T cell repertoires in COVID-19. The table came from immunoSEQ multiplex PCR; TCRdb's copy has only in-frame clones and leaves some out. This sample carries about 80,000 clones, around 90% of them seen once, and the ten largest clones take roughly 4%. Sample: peripheral blood. The receptors stem from a woman older than 75 with active or convalescent COVID-19.

V is TRBV6-5 and J is TRBJ1-1, with D possibly matching TRBD1 (5 bases). V dropped 6 bases and J dropped 1 base, with 9 bases sitting between them. The germline gives CDR1 MNHEY, CDR2 SVGAGI. CDR3 length equals 13 residues. CDR3 protein: CASRRTRNTEAFF. The CDR3 region has the DNA TGTGCCAGCAGACGGACAAGGAACACTGAAGCTTTCTTT.

This chain joins TRBV4-2 and TRBJ2-1, with D possibly TRBD1 on 6 matching bases. The CDR3 runs to 16 residues. Germline V gene data show CDR1 as LGHNA and CDR2 as YNFKEQ. Trimming cost V 1 base and J 0 bases, with 10 bases left between them. The CDR3 coding sequence is TGTGCCAGCAGCCAAGCGGCGGACAGCTCCTACAATGAGCAGTTCTTC. Translation gives CASSQAADSSYNEQFF.

V is TRBV6-6 and J is TRBJ1-2, with 7 bases fitting TRBD1. Trimming cost V 0 bases and J 2 bases; bases outside gene matches: 3. The germline V gene encodes CDR1 MNHNY and CDR2 SVGAGI (reference sequence). The CDR3 consists of 15 residues. This chain's CDR3 is CASSYSTGRNYGYTF. CDR3 nucleotide sequence: TGTGCCAGCAGTTACTCGACAGGGCGGAACTATGGCTACACCTTC.

This chain uses TRBV6-5 with TRBJ2-3; possible D gene TRBD1, 6 bases. With 4 bases removed from V and 4 bases from J, the gap between germline ends came to 12 bases. This CDR3 is built from 14 residues. In germline, CDR1 is MNHEY, CDR2 SVGAGI. Here the CDR3 DNA reads TGTGCCAGCAGTTCAGGGGTTGGGCCAGATACGCAGTATTTT. This translates into CASSSGVGPDTQYF.

The gene calls are TRBV5-6 and TRBJ2-7; TRBD2 aligns across 11 bases. Trimming took 1 base from V and 4 from J; bases not matched to a gene: 1. In germline, CDR1 is SGHDT, CDR2 YYEEEE. The CDR3 consists of 14 residues. CDR3 coding DNA: TGTGCCAGCAGCTTGACTAGCGGGAGATACGAGCAGTACTTC. Amino acid sequence: CASSLTSGRYEQYF. Full variable domain (remainder filled in from reference TRBV5-6 and TRBJ2-7): DAGVTQSPTHLIKTRGQQVTLRCSPKSGHDTVSWYQQALGQGPQFIFQYYEEEERQRGNFPDRFSGHQFPNYSSELNVNALLLGDSALYLCASSLTSGRYEQYFGPGTRLTVT.

V and J are TRBV19 and TRBJ2-1, with TRBD2 identical over 9 bases. The CDR3 has 15 amino acids. Germline assignment: CDR1 LNHDA and CDR2 SQIVND (reference sequence). V lost 3 bases and J lost 2; bases outside the gene matches: 2. CDR3 in DNA: TGTGCCAGTAGTATGGGCGGGAGGGCCTACAATGAGCAGTTCTTC. This gives the protein CASSMGGRAYNEQFF.

This clone was counted a single time. The chain couples TRBV27 to TRBJ1-1; TRBD1 might be the D (5 bases). CDR3 length equals 12 residues. V was clipped by 5 bases and J by 6 bases, with 10 bases between them. The germline gives CDR1 MNHEY, CDR2 SMNVEV (reference sequence). The CDR3 DNA reads TGTGCCAGCAGTGGGGGGTGGGCTGAAGCTTTCTTT. Translation gives CASSGGWAEAFF.

The rearrangement joins TRBV28 to TRBJ1-1; the match to TRBD1 covers 10 bases. This CDR3 contains 14 residues. The germline CDR1 and CDR2 sequences are MDHEN and SYDVKM. The trim removed 5 bases at V and 3 bases at J, leaving 3 bases unmatched. The DNA of the CDR3 is TGTGCCAGCAGTCTGGGACAGGGGTACACTGAAGCTTTCTTT. Translated: CASSLGQGYTEAFF. Full variable domain (missing parts from reference TRBV28 and TRBJ1-1): DVKVTQSSRYLVKRTGEKVFLECVQDMDHENMFWYRQDPGLGLRLIYFSYDVKMKEKGDIPEGYSVSREKKERFSLILESASTNQTSMYLCASSLGQGYTEAFFGQGTRLTVV.

J is TRBJ2-2 and V is TRBV5-1, with 7 bases matching TRBD1. The J segment lost 6 bases and the V segment lost 1 base, leaving 0 bases of the junction unmatched. This CDR3 has 13 amino acids. Per the germline V gene, CDR1 is SGHRS and CDR2 is YFSETQ. The CDR3 spells CASSLRGPGELFF. In DNA, the CDR3 is TGCGCCAGCAGCTTGAGGGGGCCCGGGGAGCTGTTTTTT.

The chain recombines TRBV3-1 (or the pseudogene TRBV3-2) with TRBJ2-7, with 13 bases fitting TRBD2. The CDR3 extends over 15 amino acids. V dropped 2 bases and J dropped 12; count of bases not matched to a gene: 10. Germline V gives CDR1 LGHDT, CDR2 YNNKEL (reference sequence). The DNA of the CDR3 is TGTGCCAGCAGCCAACCCCGGACTAGCGGGAGCAGGCTGTACTTC. This encodes CASSQPRTSGSRLYF.

The chain employs TRBV29-1 and TRBJ1-2; 10 bases agree with TRBD1. This CDR3 has 14 amino acids. The V and J ends lost 4 bases and 6 bases, in that order; junction bases with no gene match: 8. In germline, CDR1 is SQVTM, CDR2 ANQGSEA. The CDR3 reads CSVGSGTGVHGYTF. CDR3 sequence (DNA): TGCAGCGTTGGGTCTGGGACAGGGGTCCATGGCTACACCTTC.

This clone has just one count. The chain combines TRBV19 with TRBJ1-4, with D unclear. Germline-derived CDR1 and CDR2 are LNHDA and SQIVND (reference sequence). The V end lost 3 bases, the J end lost 0 bases, and 8 bases lay between the germline ends. This CDR3 has 15 amino acids. CDR3 sequence (DNA): TGTGCCAGTAGTATTGGGCAGGCAACTAATGAAAAACTGTTTTTT. It specifies CASSIGQATNEKLFF.

The J gene is TRBJ2-7, the V gene TRBV15; D is uncertain. The V and J ends lost 1 base and 4 bases respectively, with 5 bases between them. The germline V gene has CDR1 LNHNV and CDR2 YYDKDF (reference sequence). The CDR3 spans 12 residues. For the CDR3, the DNA is TGTGCCACCAGCAGAGCGTTTTACGAGCAGTACTTC. This codes for CATSRAFYEQYF.

V is TRBV7-6 and J is TRBJ1-4, with D perhaps matching TRBD1 (6 bases). The CDR3 sequence is 16 residues long. In germline, CDR1 is SGHVS, CDR2 FNYEAQ. The V end lost 5 bases, the J end lost 0 bases, and 13 bases lay between the germline ends. The CDR3: CASSLQGRATNEKLFF. In nucleotides, the CDR3 is TGTGCCAGCAGCCTACAGGGCCGCGCAACTAATGAAAAACTGTTTTTT.

This sequence joins TRBV19 and TRBJ2-5, with a possible D match to TRBD1 (5 bases). CDR1 and CDR2 from the germline V gene are LNHDA and SQIVND (reference sequence). Trimming removed 3 bases at V and 2 bases at J, with 7 bases between. CDR3 length equals 13 residues. Written as DNA, the CDR3 is TGTGCCAGTAGTATGACAGTACAAGAGACCCAGTACTTC. Translating it yields CASSMTVQETQYF.

This clone showed up just once. This chain uses TRBV11-2 with TRBJ1-4; D not resolved. V lost 0 bases to trimming and J lost 8 bases, with 13 bases between them. The CDR3 contains 15 residues. Germline V lookup: CDR1 SGHAT, CDR2 FQNNGV. For the CDR3, the DNA is TGTGCCAGCAGCTTAGATCGAACGGGAGAAGAAAAACTGTTTTTT. Protein: CASSLDRTGEEKLFF.

This clone was seen a few times. The chain carries TRBV27 and TRBJ1-2; TRBD1 might be the D (5 bases). Looked up from germline, CDR1 is MNHEY and CDR2 is SMNVEV (reference sequence). V was shortened by 5 bases and J by 4 bases, with 14 bases between the two germline ends. The CDR3 is 14 residues long. CDR3 nucleotides: TGTGCCAGCAGTCCTCGGGGGACCATCTATGGCTACACCTTC. This codes for CASSPRGTIYGYTF.

The chain employs TRBV5-5 and TRBJ1-2; possible D gene TRBD1, 5 bases. CDR1 and CDR2 (germline): SGHKS, YYEKEE (reference sequence). This CDR3 contains 13 residues. Deletions cut 0 bases from V and 5 bases from J, with 8 bases between. The CDR3 sequence is CASSLGQLYGYTF. The CDR3 region has the DNA TGTGCCAGCAGCTTGGGACAGCTATATGGCTACACCTTC.